This is a list of T cell receptor beta chains from one sample in a study of T cell repertoires in ileal Crohn's disease. Profiled with immunoSEQ multiplex PCR; TCRdb holds only in-frame clones, not every one. The sample holds about 2,000 clones, nearly 90% seen once. The specimen was ileal tissue. The receptors derive from an adult with Crohn's disease. Each CDR3 is given with its conserved first and last residue. Fields, in order: V gene, clone size, D gene, J gene, CDR3 DNA, CDR3 protein. D genes are given only for firm matches. Expanded clones get a size class; other rows say once, few or many, or leave the size out.

TRBV19	-	-	TRBJ2-7	TGTGCCAGTAGTATAGACGACAGCTCCTACGAGCAGTACTTC	CASSIDDSSYEQYF
TRBV5-1	few	-	TRBJ2-3	TGCGCCAGCAGCCTCCAGGATACGCAGTATTTT	CASSLQDTQYF
TRBV14	-	TRBD2	TRBJ2-1	TGTGCCAGCAGCCAAGCACTAGCGGGAGGCAATGAGCAGTTCTTC	CASSQALAGGNEQFF
TRBV5-1	-	-	TRBJ2-6	TGCGCCAGCAGCTTGGGGCTGAGCTCTGGGGCCAACGTCCTGACTTTC	CASSLGLSSGANVLTF
TRBV4-2	once	-	TRBJ2-7	TGTGCCAGCAGCCCGGGACCCACGAACGAGCAGTACTTC	CASSPGPTNEQYF
TRBV11-2	-	-	TRBJ1-3	TGTGCCAGCTGCCTGGCGGGGCCAGGAAACACCATATATTTT	CASCLAGPGNTIYF
TRBV6-1	-	TRBD1	TRBJ2-7	TGTGCCAGCAAATTGGGGCAGGGGGCCTACGAGCAGTACTTC	CASKLGQGAYEQYF
TRBV2	-	-	TRBJ2-2	TGTGCCAGCAGTGAACTGCCGAACACCGGGGAGCTGTTTTTT	CASSELPNTGELFF
TRBV11-3	-	TRBD2	TRBJ2-3	TGTGCCAGCAGCTTACGATCGCGGGAGGGGGGAGATACGCAGTATTTT	CASSLRSREGGDTQYF
TRBV10-1	-	-	TRBJ2-1	TGCGCCAGCAGTGATTCTGGAAGAATTAATGAGCAGTTCTTC	CASSDSGRINEQFF
TRBV4-1	-	-	TRBJ2-7	TGCGCCAGCAGCCAAGGGGTGTATCCCAGGGGCCTAGAGGAGCAGTACTTC	CASSQGVYPRGLEEQYF
TRBV30	-	TRBD1	TRBJ1-1	TGTGCCTGGGGCACGACAGGGCGGACTGAAGCTTTCTTT	CAWGTTGRTEAFF
TRBV2	once	-	TRBJ2-1	TGTGCCAGCAGACCCCCCAGGGCGGGAAAGCCCTACAATGAGCAGTTCTTC	CASRPPRAGKPYNEQFF
TRBV18	-	TRBD2	TRBJ2-3	TGTGCCAGCTCCGCCGGGACTAGCGGCGTTGGTACGCAGTATTTT	CASSAGTSGVGTQYF
TRBV6-1	-	-	TRBJ1-5	TGTGCCAGCAGTGTCAGGGGCCTCAATCAGCCCCAGCATTTT	CASSVRGLNQPQHF
TRBV18	-	-	TRBJ1-1	TGTGCCAGCTCACTTAGGACCGAGGACACTGAAGCTTTCTTT	CASSLRTEDTEAFF
TRBV6-1	-	-	TRBJ1-6	TGTGCCAGCAGTGAATCCTATAATTCACCCCTCCACTTT	CASSESYNSPLHF
TRBV2	-	TRBD1	TRBJ2-2	TGTGCCAGCAGGGGAGGACAGGGGGCCACCGGGGAGCTGTTTTTT	CASRGGQGATGELFF
TRBV5-4	-	TRBD2	TRBJ2-3	TGTGCCAGCAGCACAACTAGCGGGGGGGCCGAAGATACGCAGTATTTT	CASSTTSGGAEDTQYF
TRBV7-8	-	-	TRBJ2-1	TGTGCCAGCAGCTTAGAGAGGGCGAGCTCCTACAATGAGCAGTTCTTC	CASSLERASSYNEQFF
TRBV7-2	-	-	TRBJ2-1	TGTGCCAGCAGCCCTAGGAGCGCCCACAATGAGCAGTTCTTC	CASSPRSAHNEQFF
TRBV11-2	-	-	TRBJ2-5	TGTGCCAGCAGCTTAGGCTGGGGGCGGGAGACCCAGTACTTC	CASSLGWGRETQYF
TRBV13	-	-	TRBJ2-4	TGTGCCAGCAGCCCAGCCGACAGAGCCAAAAACATTCAGTACTTC	CASSPADRAKNIQYF
TRBV13	-	-	TRBJ2-7	TGTGCCAGCAGCATTCAGGACTACGAGCAGTACTTC	CASSIQDYEQYF
TRBV18	-	TRBD1	TRBJ1-2	TGTGCCAGCTCACCACAGAGACGGGGACAGACGAACGATGGCTACACCTTC	CASSPQRRGQTNDGYTF
TRBV30	-	TRBD1	TRBJ1-1	TGTGCCTGTTTTCGTGACAGGGGGCTCGTGAACACTGAAGCTTTCTTT	CACFRDRGLVNTEAFF
TRBV28	-	TRBD1	TRBJ2-2	TGTGCCAGCAGCCCGGACAGGGGGGCCGGGGAGCTGTTTTTT	CASSPDRGAGELFF
TRBV4-2	few	-	TRBJ2-2	TGTGCCAGCAGCCAAGACGTCCCAGGTCGTGTAGGCACCGGGGAGCTGTTTTTT	CASSQDVPGRVGTGELFF
TRBV7-2	-	-	TRBJ2-7	TGTGCCAGCAGCTTAGAGGACCCCTCCTACGAGCAGTACTTC	CASSLEDPSYEQYF
TRBV27	-	-	TRBJ2-4	TGTGCCAGCAGTTTAACGCAGAACGCTGGGCACATTCAGTACTTC	CASSLTQNAGHIQYF
TRBV7-6	-	-	TRBJ1-4	TGTGCCAGCAGCTTAGATTGGGGGGAGGGTCGAAAACTGTTTTTT	CASSLDWGEGRKLFF
TRBV11-3	-	TRBD1	TRBJ2-3	TGTGCCAGCAGCGGATATACAGGGGGGACATCTGAAGATACGCAGTATTTT	CASSGYTGGTSEDTQYF
TRBV6-5	-	TRBD1	TRBJ2-1	TGTGCCAGCAGTTACTCTAACAGGGGAAAGGATGAGCAGTTCTTC	CASSYSNRGKDEQFF
TRBV7-2	-	TRBD1	TRBJ1-5	TGTGCCAGCAGCCCCGAGGCAACAGGGGCGGGGGCTTTT	CASSPEATGAGAF
TRBV19	-	TRBD1	TRBJ1-2	TGTGCCAGTACCTGGGACAGAGCGTATGGCTACACCTTC	CASTWDRAYGYTF
TRBV27	once	-	TRBJ2-7	TGTGCCAGCAGTTTATTCGATGCGGGGTTCGACGAGCAGTACTTC	CASSLFDAGFDEQYF
TRBV19	-	-	TRBJ2-5	TGTGCCAGTAGTATTGGGTTTAACAGGGATTCGGAGACCCAGTACTTC	CASSIGFNRDSETQYF